A single sample is the source of the 10 T cell receptor beta chains below, sequenced in a study of CD8 T cells in ankylosing spondylitis. TCRdb called the 5' RACE reads again in MiXCR, with one record for every CDR3 protein. The sample includes 250,000 to 300,000 distinct CDR3 sequences, roughly 20% seen only once; the top ten take 7.5% to 9%. The source material was blood, either unsorted or a sorted T cell fraction (not recorded which). The source of these receptors is a male donor with ankylosing spondylitis or in good health (not recorded which).

This clonotype was detected a few times. The chain uses TRBV14 and TRBJ2-7, with a possible D match to TRBD1 (5 bases). This CDR3 has 15 residues. The V gene lost 2 bases and the J gene lost 9 bases, with 20 bases spanning the gap. Per germline, CDR1 SGHDN and CDR2 FVKESK. CDR3 coding DNA: TGTGCCAGCAGCCAAACCCCATCGGACACGGATGTGCAGTACGTC. Encoded protein: CASSQTPSDTDVQYV.

This clonotype has a count of ten or more. The gene calls are TRBV27 and TRBJ1-1; maybe TRBD1 (5 bases). Trimming left V 8 bases short and J 3 bases short, with 13 bases between. CDR1 is MNHEY and CDR2 is SMNVEV in the germline V gene (reference sequence). The CDR3 sequence is 13 residues long. Here the CDR3 DNA reads TGTGCCAGCGGCCGGGACTTCTACACTGAAGCTTTCTTT. The encoded protein is CASGRDFYTEAFF.

This clonotype was counted only a few times. The rearrangement uses TRBV14 and TRBJ2-7; 7 positions match TRBD2. Unmatched junction bases numbered 3, after V lost 0 bases and J lost 7 bases. The CDR3 spans 13 residues. Germline loops: CDR1 SGHDN, CDR2 FVKESK. CDR3 DNA: TGTGCCAGCAGCCAAGATCCCGGGAGGGAGCAGTACGTC. Its translation is CASSQDPGREQYV.

This clonotype has more than one count but fewer than ten. V is TRBV3-1 and J is TRBJ2-3; TRBD2 matches at 8 bases. This CDR3 has 14 amino acids. V lost 1 base to trimming and J lost 4 bases; unmatched junction nucleotides: 1. In germline, CDR1 is LGHDT, CDR2 YNNKEL (reference sequence). The DNA for the CDR3 is TGTGCCAGCAGCCAAGCGGGGGGGCCAGATACGCAGTATTTT. Protein sequence: CASSQAGGPDTQYF.

This clonotype was seen more than once but under ten times. CDR3 region: CATSKGLQPQHF. As DNA, the CDR3 is TGTGCCACCAGCAAGGGGTTGCAGCCCCAGCATTTT. This chain links TRBV15 with TRBJ1-5, with D tentatively TRBD1 (5 bases). The CDR3 contains 12 residues. Trimming shortened V by 4 bases and J by 7 bases, and 8 bases separated the two germline ends. Germline values: CDR1 LNHNV, CDR2 YYDKDF (reference sequence).

The gene calls are TRBV10-3 and TRBJ2-5; 7 bases fit TRBD2. This CDR3 has 15 residues. Trimming took 5 bases from V and 1 from J; bases not matched to a gene: 7. Germline CDR1 reads ENHRY; CDR2 reads SYGVKD. The CDR3 sequence is CAISTGTKSQETQYF. As DNA, the CDR3 is TGTGCCATCAGTACCGGGACTAAGTCCCAAGAGACCCAGTACTTC.

This clonotype showed up just a few times. The genes are TRBV6-2 or TRBV6-3 and TRBJ2-2, with 9 bases lining up with TRBD1. The CDR3 has 17 amino acids. The V gene end was trimmed by 0 bases and the J gene end by 3 bases; junction bases not matched to a gene: 5. CDR1 is MNHEY and CDR2 is SVGEGT in the germline V gene. The CDR3 is CASSYSGTGFYTGELFF. In DNA, the CDR3 is TGTGCCAGCAGTTACTCCGGGACAGGGTTTTACACCGGGGAGCTGTTTTTT.

The chain has TRBV20-1 and TRBJ2-2; 12 bases are a match to TRBD2. The trim removed 1 base at V and 7 bases at J, leaving 13 bases unmatched. The CDR3 sequence is 18 residues long. Per the germline V gene, CDR1 is DFQATT and CDR2 is SNEGSKA (reference sequence). This CDR3 is CSARANLAGGRSDGELFF. CDR3 DNA: TGCAGTGCTAGAGCGAATCTAGCGGGAGGGCGGTCCGACGGGGAGCTGTTTTTT.

This chain uses TRBV20-1 with TRBJ2-3, with D hard to call. Germline CDR1 and CDR2: DFQATT and SNEGSKA (reference sequence). V gave up 1 base and J gave up 1 base, with 9 bases separating them. The CDR3 spans 14 residues. This CDR3 reads CSARAPVGTDTQYF. As DNA, the CDR3 is TGCAGTGCTAGAGCCCCAGTGGGCACAGATACGCAGTATTTT.

As for this clonotype: A read error may account for a junction end that differs from germline. The chain combines TRBV24-1 with TRBJ2-5, with D possibly matching TRBD1 (6 bases). Germline CDR1 and CDR2: KGHDR and SFDVKD. The CDR3 totals 17 residues. The CDR3 DNA reads as TGTGCCACCAGTGACACCCGATCGGACAGCATCCAAGAGACCCAGTACTTT. Its protein product is CATSDTRSDSIQETQYF.